Below are 8 T cell receptor beta chains sequenced from a single sample in a study of long-term antiretroviral therapy in people with HIV (dated 2022 in TCRdb). The immunoSEQ hsTCRB v3.0 assay was used at survey level resolution to sequence the TRB variable region. Held by TCRdb, this immuneACCESS table contains in-frame sequences only and omits some clones. Under half of the omission traces to an unresolved V gene where checked; the cause of the rest is unknown. The sample table contains 30,000 or so clones; only one count was recorded for around 80% of them. Clones ranked in the top ten supply about 9.3% of the sample. The sequenced sample was unsorted PBMCs, obtained 1.5 years before starting antiretroviral therapy. These receptors originate from a young man with HIV.

The chain combines TRBV29-1 with TRBJ2-7, with TRBD1 matching 8 bases. This CDR3 region has 14 residues. J lost 2 bases, V lost 1 base, and 4 bases had no gene match. Germline V gene lookup returns CDR1 SQVTM and CDR2 ANQGSEA. DNA for the CDR3: TGCAGCGTTGAAGGGGCAGGGGGCCCCTACGAGCAGTACTTC. Its protein product is CSVEGAGGPYEQYF.

By frequency in the sample, this clone is medium-sized. This chain joins TRBV28 and TRBJ2-7, with unresolved D. This CDR3 has 16 residues. V lost 4 bases and J 6 bases, leaving 22 bases between the germline ends. CDR1 is MDHEN and CDR2 is SYDVKM in the germline V gene. In nucleotides, the CDR3 is TGTGCCAGCAGTTCCCCCGGTGCCTCCCCCCGGATCGAGCAGTACTTC. It is translated as CASSSPGASPRIEQYF.

This clone is medium-sized (0.01 to 0.1%). The V call is TRBV28, the J call TRBJ1-5, with D unclear. This CDR3 comprises 15 residues. Germline loops: CDR1 MDHEN, CDR2 SYDVKM. V was shortened by 7 bases and J by 6 bases, with 19 bases between the two germline ends. CDR3 sequence: CASTSFGPGVQPQHF. The CDR3 nucleotides are TGTGCCAGCACCAGTTTTGGGCCCGGGGTTCAGCCCCAGCATTTT.

The CDR3 region has the DNA TGTGCCAGCAGCCATACTCTAGCGGGCAACACAGATACGCAGTATTTT. Protein product: CASSHTLAGNTDTQYF. The rearrangement links TRBV14 to TRBJ2-3, with 8 bases aligning to TRBD2. The CDR3 is 16 amino acids. Germline V gene sequence: CDR1 SGHDN, CDR2 FVKESK. V dropped 3 bases and J dropped 2; count of bases not matched to a gene: 7.

The V and J genes are TRBV5-1 and TRBJ2-7; D uncertain. CDR3 size: 15 residues. The germline gives CDR1 SGHRS, CDR2 YFSETQ. V was shortened by 7 bases and J by 1 base, with 18 bases between the two germline ends. The CDR3 nucleotides are TGCGCCAGCGGACCCGGTTGGGGAAATTCCTACGAGCAGTACTTC. This translates into CASGPGWGNSYEQYF.

V is TRBV27 and J is TRBJ1-2; 7 bases align to TRBD1. Germline CDR1 MNHEY, CDR2 SMNVEV (reference sequence). CDR3 length: 15 residues. V trimming: 3 bases; J trimming: 2 bases; junction bases outside the gene matches: 6. The CDR3 reads CASSFRGQMNYGYTF. The CDR3 coding sequence is TGTGCCAGCAGTTTTAGGGGACAGATGAACTATGGCTACACCTTC.

The DNA of the CDR3 is TGCGCCAGCAGCCAAGGAGGGCTAGCGGGAGTGAGGATCGGGGAGCTGTTTTTT. Protein: CASSQGGLAGVRIGELFF. The chain uses TRBV4-1 and TRBJ2-2, with 10 bases identical to TRBD2. Germline CDR1 reads MGHRA; CDR2 reads YSYEKL. V lost 1 base, J lost 7 bases, and 12 bases stayed unmatched. The CDR3 consists of 18 residues.

The chain is built from TRBV6-5 and TRBJ1-3, with TRBD1 as a possible D gene (5 bases). CDR1 is MNHEY, CDR2 SVGAGI, per germline. Trimming left V 7 bases short and J 0 bases short, with 13 bases between. This CDR3 is 15 amino acids long. The CDR3 DNA follows: TGTGCCAGCACCCACCCGGGGGGCTCTGGAAACACCATATATTTT. It yields the protein CASTHPGGSGNTIYF.